Listed below are T cell receptor beta chains from one sample, sequenced in a study of blood T cell repertoires in COVID-19. Only in-frame clones appear in the TCRdb table, and some are missing; sequencing was by immunoSEQ multiplex PCR. The table has 85,000 to 130,000 clones, about 90% seen once. The material sequenced was peripheral blood. These receptors originate from a man over 45 with acute or convalescent COVID-19. Each CDR3 is given with its conserved first and last residue. Fields, in order: CDR3 protein, CDR3 DNA, clone size, CDR3 length, D gene, J gene, V gene. D genes are given only for firm matches. Only some rows state a clone size, as once, few, many or a class for expanded clones.

CDR3: CASGQTGMETQYF
DNA: TGTGCCAGCGGTCAGACAGGGATGGAGACCCAGTACTTC
size: -
length: 13
D: TRBD1
J: TRBJ2-5
V: TRBV5-6

CDR3: CASSPNADRAEKLFF
DNA: TGCGCCAGCAGCCCGAATGCTGACAGGGCGGAAAAACTGTTTTTT
size: -
length: 15
D: TRBD1
J: TRBJ1-4
V: TRBV5-1

CDR3: CATSDASRGSRSDTQYF
DNA: TGTGCCACCAGTGATGCGTCGCGCGGGAGTAGGTCAGATACGCAGTATTTT
size: -
length: 17
D: TRBD2
J: TRBJ2-3
V: TRBV24-1

CDR3: CASSGGTGSNTGELFF
DNA: TGCGCCAGCAGCGGGGGGACAGGATCGAACACCGGGGAGCTGTTTTTT
size: few
length: 16
D: TRBD1
J: TRBJ2-2
V: TRBV5-1

CDR3: CASSVGSGPQYF
DNA: TGTGCCAGCAGCGTAGGTAGCGGGCCGCAGTATTTT
size: -
length: 12
D: TRBD2
J: TRBJ2-3
V: TRBV9

CDR3: CASSTRGGGNQPQHF
DNA: TGTGCCAGCAGCACCCGGGGAGGGGGCAATCAGCCCCAGCATTTT
size: -
length: 15
D: -
J: TRBJ1-5
V: TRBV5-6

CDR3: CASSLGGLGQFF
DNA: TGCGCCAGCAGCTTGGGTGGGCTTGGGCAGTTCTTC
size: -
length: 12
D: -
J: TRBJ2-1
V: TRBV5-1

CDR3: CASSQGEDRSYGYTF
DNA: TGCGCCAGCAGCCAAGGGGAGGACAGGTCCTATGGCTACACCTTC
size: -
length: 15
D: TRBD1
J: TRBJ1-2
V: TRBV4-1

CDR3: CASSSGRAYSYEQYF
DNA: TGTGCCAGCAGCTCAGGGCGCGCGTATTCCTACGAGCAGTACTTC
size: once
length: 15
D: -
J: TRBJ2-7
V: TRBV11-3

CDR3: CASSVAWGRGTEAFF
DNA: TGCGCCAGCAGCGTAGCGTGGGGCAGGGGAACTGAAGCTTTCTTT
size: once
length: 15
D: -
J: TRBJ1-1
V: TRBV5-1

CDR3: CASSPRDRGEQYF
DNA: TGTGCCAGCAGCCCCCGGGACAGGGGGGAGCAGTACTTC
size: -
length: 13
D: TRBD1
J: TRBJ2-7
V: TRBV3-1/TRBV3-2

CDR3: CASSSQAVPGELFF
DNA: TGTGCCAGCAGCTCCCAAGCGGTCCCCGGGGAGCTGTTTTTT
size: -
length: 14
D: -
J: TRBJ2-2
V: TRBV5-4

CDR3: CASSPGLADGYEQYF
DNA: TGTGCCAGCAGCCCGGGACTAGCGGATGGCTACGAGCAGTACTTC
size: -
length: 15
D: TRBD2
J: TRBJ2-7
V: TRBV13

CDR3: CSVFGTTNNEQFF
DNA: TGCAGCGTTTTCGGGACTACAAACAATGAGCAGTTCTTC
size: once
length: 13
D: TRBD2
J: TRBJ2-1
V: TRBV29-1

CDR3: CASSRSKNRGGNSPLHF
DNA: TGTGCCAGCAGTCGATCCAAAAACAGGGGGGGGAATTCACCCCTCCACTTT
size: few
length: 17
D: TRBD1
J: TRBJ1-6
V: TRBV28

CDR3: CASSDPTSGASSYNEQFF
DNA: TGTGCCAGCAGTGACCCGACTAGCGGGGCGAGCTCCTACAATGAGCAGTTCTTC
size: -
length: 18
D: TRBD2
J: TRBJ2-1
V: TRBV25-1

CDR3: CASSQDLWQTQETQYF
DNA: TGTGCCAGCAGCCAAGATTTGTGGCAGACTCAAGAGACCCAGTACTTC
size: -
length: 16
D: -
J: TRBJ2-5
V: TRBV14

CDR3: CASSQRVAGTLSYF
DNA: TGCGCCAGCAGCCAAAGGGTGGCGGGGACCTTATCGTACTTC
size: -
length: 14
D: -
J: TRBJ2-4
V: TRBV4-1

CDR3: CASRAGTGDFNEQFF
DNA: TGCGCCAGCAGAGCCGGGACAGGAGACTTCAATGAGCAGTTCTTC
size: -
length: 15
D: TRBD1
J: TRBJ2-1
V: TRBV10-1

CDR3: CASSQDEAGWGSEQFF
DNA: TGTGCCAGCAGCCAAGATGAGGCGGGATGGGGGAGTGAGCAGTTCTTC
size: -
length: 16
D: -
J: TRBJ2-1
V: TRBV4-2

CDR3: CASSSRPYNSPLHF
DNA: TGCGCCAGCAGCTCCAGGCCCTATAATTCACCCCTCCACTTT
size: -
length: 14
D: -
J: TRBJ1-6
V: TRBV5-1

CDR3: CASSGLAESTDTQYF
DNA: TGTGCCAGCAGCGGACTAGCGGAAAGCACAGATACGCAGTATTTT
size: -
length: 15
D: TRBD2
J: TRBJ2-3
V: TRBV28

CDR3: CSVRTGDNYEQYF
DNA: TGCAGCGTGAGGACAGGAGACAACTACGAGCAGTACTTC
size: -
length: 13
D: TRBD1
J: TRBJ2-7
V: TRBV29-1

CDR3: CASSFHGTFRTQYF
DNA: TGTGCCAGCAGCTTCCACGGGACTTTCCGGACCCAGTACTTC
size: -
length: 14
D: -
J: TRBJ2-5
V: TRBV14

CDR3: CASSLGLAGGLGETQYF
DNA: TGCGCCAGCAGCTTAGGACTAGCGGGAGGGCTGGGGGAGACCCAGTACTTC
size: -
length: 17
D: TRBD2
J: TRBJ2-5
V: TRBV5-1

CDR3: CASSWGGPSSGNTIYF
DNA: TGTGCCAGCAGCTGGGGGGGCCCGAGCTCTGGAAACACCATATATTTT
size: few
length: 16
D: -
J: TRBJ1-3
V: TRBV5-6

CDR3: CASSYPRQGAGSYNSPLHF
DNA: TGTGCCAGCAGTTATCCCAGACAGGGGGCCGGCTCCTATAATTCACCCCTCCACTTT
size: -
length: 19
D: TRBD1
J: TRBJ1-6
V: TRBV28

CDR3: CAWRRGRAGVSTGELFF
DNA: TGTGCCTGGAGAAGGGGGAGGGCCGGGGTTTCCACCGGGGAGCTGTTTTTT
size: -
length: 17
D: -
J: TRBJ2-2
V: TRBV30

CDR3: CASSEVAGPSTDEQFF
DNA: TGTGCCAGCAGTGAAGTGGCAGGTCCAAGTACCGATGAGCAGTTCTTC
size: once
length: 16
D: -
J: TRBJ2-1
V: TRBV25-1